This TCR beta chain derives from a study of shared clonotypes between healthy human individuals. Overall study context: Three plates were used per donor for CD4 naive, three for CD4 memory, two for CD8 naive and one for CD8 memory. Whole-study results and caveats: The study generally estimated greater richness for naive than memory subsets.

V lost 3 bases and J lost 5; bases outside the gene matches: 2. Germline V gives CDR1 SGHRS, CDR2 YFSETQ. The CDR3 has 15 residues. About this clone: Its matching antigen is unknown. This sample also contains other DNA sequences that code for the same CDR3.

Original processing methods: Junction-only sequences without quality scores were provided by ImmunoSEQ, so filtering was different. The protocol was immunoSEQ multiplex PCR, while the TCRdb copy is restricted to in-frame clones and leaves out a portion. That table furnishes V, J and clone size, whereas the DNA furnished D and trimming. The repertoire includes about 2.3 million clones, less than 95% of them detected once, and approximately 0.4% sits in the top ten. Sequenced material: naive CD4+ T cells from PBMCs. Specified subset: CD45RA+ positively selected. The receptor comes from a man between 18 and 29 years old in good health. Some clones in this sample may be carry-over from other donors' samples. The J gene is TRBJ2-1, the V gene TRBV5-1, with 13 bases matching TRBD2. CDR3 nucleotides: TGCGCCAGCAGCTCACTAGCGGGAGGGGACAATGAGCAGTTCTTC. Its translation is CASSSLAGGDNEQFF.